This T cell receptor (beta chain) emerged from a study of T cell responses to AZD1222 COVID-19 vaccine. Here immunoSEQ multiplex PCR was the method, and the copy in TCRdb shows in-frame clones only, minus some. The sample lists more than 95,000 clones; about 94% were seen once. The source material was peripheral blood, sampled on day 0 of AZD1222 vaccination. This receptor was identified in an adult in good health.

The chain's CDR3 is CASRLAAGSNQPQHF. The CDR3 nucleotides are TGTGCCAGCAGACTCGCCGCGGGGAGCAATCAGCCCCAGCATTTT. The genes are TRBV27 and TRBJ1-5; no firm D call. Trimming removed 6 bases at V and 1 base at J, with 13 bases between. The CDR3 spans 15 residues. Germline lookup yields CDR1 MNHEY and CDR2 SMNVEV (reference sequence).